What follows are 2 T cell receptor beta chains derived from one specimen sequenced in a study of cytomegalovirus exposure and HLA in healthy donors. The PCR was carried out with 60 Vbeta primers and 13 Jbeta primers. Using immunoSEQ multiplex PCR, the repertoire was profiled, and TCRdb retains in-frame clones only, with some absent. The repertoire holds fewer than 150,000 clones, with less than 85% as singletons. The specimen sequenced was PBMCs. These receptors were taken from a man between 40 and 49 years old in good health and CMV-seropositive.

The rearrangement uses TRBV18 and TRBJ2-5; 8 positions agree with TRBD1. The V and J ends lost 4 bases and 4 bases, in that order; junction bases with no gene match: 5. Germline values: CDR1 KGHSH, CDR2 LQKENI. The CDR3 sequence is 14 residues long. The CDR3 protein is CASSRLQGVETQYF. CDR3 nucleotide sequence: TGTGCCAGCTCACGATTACAGGGGGTAGAGACCCAGTACTTC.

The chain joins TRBV10-2 to TRBJ2-5; tentatively, D is TRBD2 (5 bases). The V and J ends lost 3 bases and 5 bases respectively, with 13 bases between them. The V gene's germline CDR1 is WSHSY and CDR2 SAAADI. This CDR3 contains 14 residues. CDR3 amino acids: CASSEWTLGETQYF. The CDR3, as DNA: TGCGCCAGCAGTGAATGGACTCTAGGGGAGACCCAGTACTTC.